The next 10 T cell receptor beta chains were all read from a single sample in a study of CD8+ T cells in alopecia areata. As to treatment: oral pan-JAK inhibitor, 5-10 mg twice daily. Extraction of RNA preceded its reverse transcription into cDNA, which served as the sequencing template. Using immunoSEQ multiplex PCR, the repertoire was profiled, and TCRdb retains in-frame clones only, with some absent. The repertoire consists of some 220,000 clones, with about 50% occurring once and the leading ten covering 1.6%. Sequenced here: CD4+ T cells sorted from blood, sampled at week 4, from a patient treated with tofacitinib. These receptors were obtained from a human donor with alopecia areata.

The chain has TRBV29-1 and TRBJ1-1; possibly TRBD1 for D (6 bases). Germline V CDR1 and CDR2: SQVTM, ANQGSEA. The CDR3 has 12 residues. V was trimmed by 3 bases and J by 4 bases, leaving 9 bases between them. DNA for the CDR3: TGCAGCGTTGACAGGGGAGGCACTGAAGCTTTCTTT. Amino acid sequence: CSVDRGGTEAFF. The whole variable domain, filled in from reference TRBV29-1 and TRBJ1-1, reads SAVISQKPSRDICQRGTSLTIQCQVDSQVTMMFWYRQQPGQSLTLIATANQGSEATYESGFVIDKFPISRPNLTFSTLTVSNMSPEDSSIYLCSVDRGGTEAFFGQGTRLTVV.

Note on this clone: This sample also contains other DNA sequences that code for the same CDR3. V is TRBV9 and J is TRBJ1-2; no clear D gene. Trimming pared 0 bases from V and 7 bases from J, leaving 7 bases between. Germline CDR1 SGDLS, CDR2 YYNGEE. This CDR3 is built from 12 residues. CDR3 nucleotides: TGTGCCAGCAGCGTAGTGAGAGGTGGCTACACCTTC. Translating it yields CASSVVRGGYTF. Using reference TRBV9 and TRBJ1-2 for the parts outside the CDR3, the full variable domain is DSGVTQTPKHLITATGQRVTLRCSPRSGDLSVYWYQQSLDQGLQFLIQYYNGEERAKGNILERFSAQQFPDLHSELNLSSLELGDSALYFCASSVVRGGYTFGSGTRLTVV.

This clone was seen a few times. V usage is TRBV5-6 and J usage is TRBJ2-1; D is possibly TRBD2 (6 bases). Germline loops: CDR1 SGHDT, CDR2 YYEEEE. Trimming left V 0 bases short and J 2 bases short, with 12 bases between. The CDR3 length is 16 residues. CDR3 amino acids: CASSLAGLAPYNEQFF. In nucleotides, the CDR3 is TGTGCCAGCAGCTTGGCCGGCCTAGCGCCCTACAATGAGCAGTTCTTC.

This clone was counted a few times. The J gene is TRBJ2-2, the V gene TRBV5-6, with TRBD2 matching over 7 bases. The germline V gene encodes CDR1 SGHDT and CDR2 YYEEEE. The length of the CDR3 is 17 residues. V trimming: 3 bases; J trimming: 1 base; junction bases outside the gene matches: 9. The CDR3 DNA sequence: TGTGCCAGCAGCTCTCGGTGGTTAGCGGGGAACACCGGGGAGCTGTTTTTT. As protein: CASSSRWLAGNTGELFF.

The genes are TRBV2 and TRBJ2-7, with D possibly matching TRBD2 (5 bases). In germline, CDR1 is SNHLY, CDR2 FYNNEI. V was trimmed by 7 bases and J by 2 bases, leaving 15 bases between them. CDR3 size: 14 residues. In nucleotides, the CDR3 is TGTGCCAGCACCCCTGAGCAGGAGGCCTACGAGCAGTACTTC. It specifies CASTPEQEAYEQYF. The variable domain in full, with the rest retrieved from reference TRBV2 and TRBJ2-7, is EPEVTQTPSHQVTQMGQEVILRCVPISNHLYFYWYRQILGQKVEFLVSFYNNEISEKSEIFDDQFSVERPDGSNFTLKIRSTKLEDSAMYFCASTPEQEAYEQYFGPGTRLTVT.

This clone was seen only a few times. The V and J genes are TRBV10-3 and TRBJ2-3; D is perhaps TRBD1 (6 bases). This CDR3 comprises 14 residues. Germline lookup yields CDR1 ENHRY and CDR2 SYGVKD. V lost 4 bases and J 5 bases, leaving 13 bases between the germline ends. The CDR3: CAISVPPGEDTQYF. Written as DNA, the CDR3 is TGTGCCATCAGTGTGCCCCCAGGGGAAGATACGCAGTATTTT.

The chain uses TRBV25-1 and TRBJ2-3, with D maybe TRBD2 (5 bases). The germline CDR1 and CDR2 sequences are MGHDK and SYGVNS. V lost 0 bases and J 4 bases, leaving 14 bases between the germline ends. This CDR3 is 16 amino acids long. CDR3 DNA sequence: TGTGCCAGCAGTGAATATAAACCACTAGGTGCAGATACGCAGTATTTT. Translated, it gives CASSEYKPLGADTQYF.

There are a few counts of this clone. This chain's CDR3 is CASSPGVSEAFF. CDR3 coding DNA: TGTGCCAGCTCACCGGGGGTCAGTGAAGCTTTCTTT. The chain employs TRBV18 and TRBJ1-1; a possible D gene is TRBD1 (5 bases). CDR3 size: 12 residues. Germline V gene data show CDR1 as KGHSH and CDR2 as LQKENI. The V end was cut by 3 bases, the J end by 7 bases, with 9 bases between.

The CDR3 sequence: CSVATGSREKLFF. CDR3 sequence (DNA): TGCAGCGTCGCGACGGGAAGCAGGGAAAAACTGTTTTTT. The J gene is TRBJ1-4, the V gene TRBV29-1; D gene uncertain. Trimming cost V 6 bases and J 8 bases, with 16 bases left between them. The CDR3 is made up of 13 amino acids. Germline CDR1 and CDR2: SQVTM and ANQGSEA.

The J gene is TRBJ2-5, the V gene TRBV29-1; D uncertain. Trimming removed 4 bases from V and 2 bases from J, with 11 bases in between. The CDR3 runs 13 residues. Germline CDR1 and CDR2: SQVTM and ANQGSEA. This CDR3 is CSVVTAPQETQYF. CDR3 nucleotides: TGCAGCGTTGTCACAGCACCTCAAGAGACCCAGTACTTC.